This T cell receptor (beta chain) is from a study of T cells in localized non-small cell lung cancer. Repertoires were generated with immunoSEQ multiplex PCR, while TCRdb's copy carries only in-frame clones and drops some. The sample lists roughly 14,000 clones, around 87% seen once, with around 29% in the top ten. For this clone: Its specificity is unknown.

Study findings and constraints: Higher blood T cell density tracked longer overall survival.

This TCR derives from a male donor older than 55 with stage II lung adenocarcinoma. The sample was peripheral blood mononuclear cells, taken before any cancer treatment.

The CDR3 coding sequence is TGTGCCAGCAGCCCCCATGAGGGCTACGAGCAGTACTTC. Protein: CASSPHEGYEQYF. V and J are TRBV7-9 and TRBJ2-7; D perhaps matches TRBD2 (5 bases). Germline V gene data show CDR1 as SEHNR and CDR2 as FQNEAQ (reference sequence). The germline V and J ends were trimmed by 5 bases and 3 bases, with 11 bases remaining between them. The CDR3 sequence is 13 residues long.